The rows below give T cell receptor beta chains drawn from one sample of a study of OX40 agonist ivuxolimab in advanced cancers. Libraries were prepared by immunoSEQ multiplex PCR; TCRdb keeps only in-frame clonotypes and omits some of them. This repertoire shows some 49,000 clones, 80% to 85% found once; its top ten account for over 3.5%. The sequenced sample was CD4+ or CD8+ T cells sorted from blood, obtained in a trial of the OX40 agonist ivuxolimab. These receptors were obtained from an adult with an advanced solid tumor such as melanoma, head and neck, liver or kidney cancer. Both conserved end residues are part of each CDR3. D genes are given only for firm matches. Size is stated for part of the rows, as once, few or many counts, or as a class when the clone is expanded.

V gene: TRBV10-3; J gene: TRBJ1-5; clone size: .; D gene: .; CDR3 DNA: TGTGCCATCAGTGAGACGGGGGGTTATAGCAATCAGCCCCAGCATTTT; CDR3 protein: CAISETGGYSNQPQHF
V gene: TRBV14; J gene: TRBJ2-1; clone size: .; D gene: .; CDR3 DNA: TGTGCCAGCAGTAGGACCTCACAGAGTCTGTACAATGAGCAGTTCTTC; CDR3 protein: CASSRTSQSLYNEQFF
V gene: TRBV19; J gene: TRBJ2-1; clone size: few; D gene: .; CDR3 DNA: TGTGCCAGTAGTCCTCGGGACGCAACAGGCCCCAATGAGCAGTTCTTC; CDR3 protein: CASSPRDATGPNEQFF
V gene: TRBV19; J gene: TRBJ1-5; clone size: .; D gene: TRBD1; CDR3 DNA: TGTGCCAGTACCAAAGGACAGGCCTATAGCAATCAGCCCCAGCATTTT; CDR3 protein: CASTKGQAYSNQPQHF
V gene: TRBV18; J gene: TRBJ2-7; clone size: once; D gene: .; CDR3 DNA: TGTGCCAGCTCACCCTTGGGCTCCCCCTCCTACTCCTCCTACGAGCAGTACTTC; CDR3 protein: CASSPLGSPSYSSYEQYF
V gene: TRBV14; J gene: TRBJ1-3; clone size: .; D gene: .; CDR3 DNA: TGTGCCAGCAGCCAAGTGAGGGCCCGGAACTCTGGAAACACCATATATTTT; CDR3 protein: CASSQVRARNSGNTIYF
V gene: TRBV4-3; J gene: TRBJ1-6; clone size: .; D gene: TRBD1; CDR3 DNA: TGCGCCAGCAGCCCAGGGGGCGTGAATTCACCCCTCCACTTT; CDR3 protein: CASSPGGVNSPLHF
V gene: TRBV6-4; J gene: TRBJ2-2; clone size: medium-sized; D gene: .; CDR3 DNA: TGTGCCACCAGGGAGGTAGCGAACACCGGGGAGCTGTTTTTT; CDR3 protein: CATREVANTGELFF
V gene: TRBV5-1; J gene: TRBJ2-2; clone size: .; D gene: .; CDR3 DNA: TGCGCCAGCAGCTTTAGACGGATGGACACCGGGGAGCTGTTTTTT; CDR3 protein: CASSFRRMDTGELFF
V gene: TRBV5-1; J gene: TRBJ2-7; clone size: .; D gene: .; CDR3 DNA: TGCGCCAGCAGCTTGGGAGGGTACTTC; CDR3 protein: CASSLGGYF
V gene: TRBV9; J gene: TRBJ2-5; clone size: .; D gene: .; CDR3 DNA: TGTGCCAGCAGCTTCAGGGGAGGGTTCGAGACCCAGTACTTC; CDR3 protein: CASSFRGGFETQYF
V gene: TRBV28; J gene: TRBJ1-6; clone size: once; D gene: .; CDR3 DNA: TGTGCCAGCAGTTTACTTTACAATAATTCACCCCTCCACTTT; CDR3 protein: CASSLLYNNSPLHF
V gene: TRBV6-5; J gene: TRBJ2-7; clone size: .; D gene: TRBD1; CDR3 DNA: TGTGCCAGCCGGACAGGGAGCTCCTACGAGCAGTACTTC; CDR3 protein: CASRTGSSYEQYF
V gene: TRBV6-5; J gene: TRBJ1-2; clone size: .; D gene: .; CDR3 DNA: TGTGCCAGCAGCATGGACAGCTATGGCTACACCTTC; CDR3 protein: CASSMDSYGYTF
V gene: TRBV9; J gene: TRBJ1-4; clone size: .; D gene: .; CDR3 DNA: TGTGCCAGCAGCCTCCGTGGTTCCGGGCCTGGAATTGAAAAACTGTTTTTT; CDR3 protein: CASSLRGSGPGIEKLFF
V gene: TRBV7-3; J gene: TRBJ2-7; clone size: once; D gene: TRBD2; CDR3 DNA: TGTGCCAGCAGTCCCAGCGGGGGCAGCTCCTACGAGCAGTACTTC; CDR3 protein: CASSPSGGSSYEQYF
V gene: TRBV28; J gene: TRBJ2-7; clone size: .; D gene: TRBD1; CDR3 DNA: TGTGCCAGCCGACAGGGGGTCTACGAGCAGTACTTC; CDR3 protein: CASRQGVYEQYF
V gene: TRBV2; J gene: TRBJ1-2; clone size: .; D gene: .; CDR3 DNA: TGTGCCAGTGAGCCCGGGACCGCCGGACATGGCTACACCTTC; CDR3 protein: CASEPGTAGHGYTF
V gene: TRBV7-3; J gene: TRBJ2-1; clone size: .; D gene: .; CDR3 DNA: TGTGCCAGCAGCCCAGCTTCGGGCTACAATGAGCAGTTCTTC; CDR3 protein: CASSPASGYNEQFF
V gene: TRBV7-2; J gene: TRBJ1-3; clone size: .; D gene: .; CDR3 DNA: TGTGCCAGCAGCCGTGAGCCCCGAAACACCATATATTTT; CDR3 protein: CASSREPRNTIYF
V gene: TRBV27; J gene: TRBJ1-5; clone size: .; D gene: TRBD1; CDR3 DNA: TGTGCCAGCAGTCCCCGACAGGGTTGGAGCAATCAGCCCCAGCATTTT; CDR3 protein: CASSPRQGWSNQPQHF
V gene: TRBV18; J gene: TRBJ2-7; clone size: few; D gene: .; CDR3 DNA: TGTGCCAGCTCATTAGATGGGGAGCAGTACTTC; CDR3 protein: CASSLDGEQYF
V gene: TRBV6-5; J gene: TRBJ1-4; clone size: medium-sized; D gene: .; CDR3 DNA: TGTGCCAGCAGGGACGGGAGGAACGAAAAACTGTTTTTT; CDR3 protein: CASRDGRNEKLFF
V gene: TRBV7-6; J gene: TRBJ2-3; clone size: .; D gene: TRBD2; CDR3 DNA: TGTGCCAGCAGCTTAGGGGCTAGCGGGGCCACAGATACGCAGTATTTT; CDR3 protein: CASSLGASGATDTQYF
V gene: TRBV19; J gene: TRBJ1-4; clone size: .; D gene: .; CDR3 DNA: TGTGCCAGTAGTTTGGGCTTTACAGAAAAACTGTTTTTT; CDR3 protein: CASSLGFTEKLFF
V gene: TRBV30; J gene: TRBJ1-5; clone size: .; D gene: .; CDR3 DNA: TGTGCCTGGAGACGGGGAGTAGATCAGCCCCAGCATTTT; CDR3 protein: CAWRRGVDQPQHF
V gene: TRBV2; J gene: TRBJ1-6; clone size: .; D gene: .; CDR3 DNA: TGTGCCAGCAGTTGGGCAGATTATAATTCACCCCTCCACTTT; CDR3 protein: CASSWADYNSPLHF
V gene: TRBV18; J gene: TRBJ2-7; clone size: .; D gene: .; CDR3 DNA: TGTGCCAGCTCACCGGCACTTAATGACGAGCAGTACTTC; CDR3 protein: CASSPALNDEQYF
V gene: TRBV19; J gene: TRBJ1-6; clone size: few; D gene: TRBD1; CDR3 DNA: TGTGCCAGTAGCCAGGACAGGGGAGGGAATTCACCCCTCCACTTT; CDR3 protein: CASSQDRGGNSPLHF